This T cell receptor beta chain was sequenced during a study of blood T cell repertoires in COVID-19. Study context: COVID-19 samples, acute and convalescent, were from the United States, Italy and Spain. T cells, B-cell-depleted T cells, or PBMCs supplied cDNA or gDNA.

Authors' processing steps: It was from reference gene primer amplification that nucleated cell counts were estimated. The method was immunoSEQ multiplex PCR; TCRdb's version includes in-frame clones alone and lacks a portion of them. V and J calls and clone size are as listed in that table; D and trimming were resolved from the DNA. The sample lists 200,000 to 250,000 clones; 82% were seen once. This TCR derives from a woman in her thirties or forties with acute or convalescent COVID-19. Material: peripheral blood.

The CDR3 here is CASSEERVPAYEQYF. Written as DNA, the CDR3 is TGTGCCAGCAGTGAAGAACGAGTGCCGGCCTACGAGCAGTACTTC. This chain joins TRBV2 and TRBJ2-7; D unresolved. V dropped 1 base and J dropped 2 bases, with 12 bases sitting between them. CDR1 and CDR2 (germline): SNHLY, FYNNEI. The CDR3 is made up of 15 amino acids.